Below are 16 T cell receptor beta chains sequenced from a single sample in a study of T-cell reconstitution after alpha-beta-depleted transplantation in children. For TCRbeta, the library was prepared with unique molecular identifiers. TCRdb analysed the PCR reads with MiXCR anew, one entry per CDR3 protein. This table holds 750,000 to 950,000 distinct CDR3 sequences, approximately 15% found once. Sequences were derived from PBMCs, mostly from graft donor cells, sampled 360 days after TCRalphabeta/CD19-depleted stem cell transplant. Source of these receptors: a male patient younger than 18 who had a stem cell transplant for acute lymphoblastic leukemia, so the T cells may come from the graft donor.

The sample holds a few counts of this clonotype. The chain is built from TRBV12-3 or TRBV12-4 and TRBJ2-7, with 13 bases lining up with TRBD2. CDR3 size: 15 residues. V trimming: 4 bases; J trimming: 5 bases; junction bases outside the gene matches: 5. The CDR3 coding sequence is TGTGCCAGCAGTTCGGGACTAGCGGGACCTAACGAGCAGTACTTC. This sequence encodes CASSSGLAGPNEQYF.

A few counts support this clonotype. The chain couples TRBV28 to TRBJ2-1; TRBD2 matches 8 bases. The ends lost 8 bases at V and 9 bases at J; junction bases unmatched: 21. The CDR3 is 17 residues long. Germline V CDR1 and CDR2: MDHEN, SYDVKM. CDR3 in amino acids: CASLQFTGPGLAGEQFF. The CDR3 DNA reads as TGTGCCAGCCTGCAGTTTACCGGCCCCGGTCTAGCGGGTGAGCAGTTCTTC.

At least ten counts were recorded for this clonotype. V usage is TRBV12-5 and J usage is TRBJ2-1; 7 positions match TRBD2. CDR3 length equals 15 residues. Per germline, CDR1 LGHNT and CDR2 FRNRAP. After removal of 1 base from V and 0 bases from J, the junction contained 0 bases not matched to a gene. CDR3 amino acids: CASGLGLASYNEQFF. DNA of the CDR3: TGTGCTAGTGGTTTGGGACTAGCCTCCTACAATGAGCAGTTCTTC.

The chain has TRBV5-4 and TRBJ2-7; D may be TRBD1 (6 bases). CDR3 length: 17 residues. Per the germline V gene, CDR1 is SGHNT and CDR2 is YYREEE (reference sequence). The ends were cut back, 5 bases at V and 3 bases at J, with 24 bases in the middle. The CDR3, as DNA: TGTGCCAGCAGACAAGAGGGCCAGGGGCCCTACCACTACGAGCAGTACTTC. As protein: CASRQEGQGPYHYEQYF. The full variable domain, in which reference TRBV5-4 and TRBJ2-7 provide the parts outside the CDR3, is ETGVTQSPTHLIKTRGQQVTLRCSSQSGHNTVSWYQQALGQGPQFIFQYYREEENGRGNFPPRFSGLQFPNYSSELNVNALELDDSALYLCASRQEGQGPYHYEQYFGPGTRLTVT.

This clonotype appeared a few times. DNA of the CDR3: TGTGCCAGCAGTGGGGCTCACAATGAGCAGTTCTTC. It is translated as CASSGAHNEQFF. The chain recombines TRBV12-3 or TRBV12-4 with TRBJ2-1; D is perhaps TRBD1 (5 bases). V was cut by 5 bases and J by 5 bases, with 7 bases left in between. The CDR3 length is 12 residues.

This clonotype has a count of ten or more. V gene TRBV28 combines with J gene TRBJ2-2, with D perhaps given as TRBD1 or TRBD2 (5 bases each). Trimming took off 6 bases at V and 0 bases at J, with 8 bases between the two ends. Germline CDR1 MDHEN, CDR2 SYDVKM. There are 14 residues in the CDR3. The CDR3 here is CASSPGPNTGELFF. CDR3 bases: TGTGCCAGCAGCCCGGGACCGAACACCGGGGAGCTGTTTTTT.

This chain links TRBV27 with TRBJ2-7, with D possibly TRBD1 on 6 matching bases. Trimming stripped 4 bases from V and 2 bases from J, with 12 bases between. Germline lookup yields CDR1 MNHEY and CDR2 SMNVEV (reference sequence). This CDR3 has 14 amino acids. The chain's CDR3 is CASSWAGDTYEQYF. The DNA for the CDR3 is TGTGCCAGCAGTTGGGCCGGGGACACCTACGAGCAGTACTTC.

This clonotype occurred many times. The rearrangement links TRBV7-3 to TRBJ2-3; no reliable D call. The V gene lost 4 bases and the J gene lost 1 base, with 9 bases spanning the gap. This CDR3 is 14 amino acids long. Germline assignment: CDR1 SGHTA and CDR2 FQGTGA. CDR3 nucleotide sequence: TGTGCCAGCAGCTCGGTCAGTGGCACAGATACGCAGTATTTT. This codes for CASSSVSGTDTQYF.

This chain links TRBV20-1 with TRBJ2-7, with TRBD1 matching over 8 bases. The CDR3 spans 15 residues. The V and J ends lost 0 bases and 3 bases, in that order; junction bases with no gene match: 7. Germline CDR1 reads DFQATT; CDR2 reads SNEGSKA (reference sequence). CDR3 in amino acids: CSARDPGQEIYEQYF. In DNA form, the CDR3 reads TGCAGTGCTAGAGACCCGGGACAGGAGATCTACGAGCAGTACTTC.

The chain is built from TRBV7-3 and TRBJ2-1; TRBD2 is a possible D gene (6 bases). Trimming took off 4 bases at V and 2 bases at J, with 12 bases between the two ends. CDR1 SGHTA and CDR2 FQGTGA come from the germline V gene. The length of the CDR3 is 15 residues. The DNA for the CDR3 is TGTGCCAGCAGCTCCCAGACTAGTCCCTACAATGAGCAGTTCTTC. The encoded protein is CASSSQTSPYNEQFF.

In this sample, this clonotype turned up a few times. V is TRBV20-1 and J is TRBJ2-7; 10 bases line up with TRBD2. Losses at the gene ends were 5 bases for V and 4 bases for J; bases not matched to a gene: 8. CDR3 size: 14 residues. The germline gives CDR1 DFQATT, CDR2 SNEGSKA (reference sequence). The DNA for the CDR3 is TGCAGTGCTCCAAACCCTAGCGGGGGTTACGAGCAGTACTTC. Its protein product is CSAPNPSGGYEQYF.

V usage is TRBV28 and J usage is TRBJ2-7, with unresolved D. With 4 bases removed from V and 5 bases from J, the gap between germline ends came to 18 bases. The germline CDR1 and CDR2 sequences are MDHEN and SYDVKM. This CDR3 has 15 residues. The chain's CDR3 is CASSSETHPIHEQYF. As DNA, the CDR3 is TGTGCCAGCAGTTCGGAGACCCATCCAATCCACGAGCAGTACTTC.

This CDR3 is CASSLSGTGSGNTIYF. CDR3 in DNA: TGCGCCAGCAGCTTATCCGGGACAGGCTCTGGAAACACCATATATTTT. The rearrangement uses TRBV5-1 and TRBJ1-3; 8 nucleotides agree with TRBD1. J lost 0 bases, V lost 2 bases, and 4 bases had no gene match. Germline-derived CDR1 and CDR2 are SGHRS and YFSETQ. The CDR3 is 16 amino acids.

In this sample, this clonotype turned up a few times. This chain uses TRBV3-1 with TRBJ2-1, with TRBD2 matching 11 bases. Germline CDR1 reads LGHDT; CDR2 reads YNNKEL (reference sequence). This CDR3 is built from 16 residues. The V gene end was trimmed by 5 bases and the J gene end by 5 bases; junction bases not matched to a gene: 8. The CDR3 DNA follows: TGTGCCAGCAGCTCCACGCCGGGACTAGCGGACAATGAGCAGTTCTTC. It yields the protein CASSSTPGLADNEQFF.

The chain uses TRBV13 and TRBJ1-6, with a possible D match to TRBD1 (6 bases). V was shortened by 4 bases and J by 5 bases, with 9 bases between the two germline ends. This CDR3 has 14 residues. CDR1 PRHDT and CDR2 FYEKMQ come from the germline V gene (reference sequence). The CDR3 DNA reads as TGTGCCAGCAGCTCACAGGGAAATAATTCACCCCTCCACTTT. Amino acid sequence: CASSSQGNNSPLHF.

The chain has TRBV6-1 and TRBJ1-5; D possibly corresponds to TRBD1 (6 bases). CDR1 and CDR2 from the germline V gene are MNHNS and SASEGT. V was trimmed by 6 bases and J by 6 bases, leaving 18 bases between them. CDR3 length equals 15 residues. The CDR3 sequence: CASRHFPGESQPQHF. As DNA, the CDR3 is TGTGCCAGCAGGCATTTTCCAGGGGAAAGTCAGCCCCAGCATTTT.